The clone carrying this TCR beta chain is classed as medium-sized. The target antigen is unknown. A mixed TRB-A/B primer pool amplified rearranged TRB by multiplex touch-down PCR. TCRdb redid the calling of the multiplex PCR reads with MiXCR, one entry per CDR3 protein. Here the sample spans 19,000 or so distinct CDR3 sequences, roughly 37% being singletons. These data belong to a study of T cell repertoires in aging, cancer and after chemotherapy. Study information: Donors were grouped into six age bands spanning 30 or younger through 70 or older. Glioblastoma patients receiving temozolomide-based therapy gave paired samples before and after chemotherapy.

Looked up from germline, CDR1 is SQVTM and CDR2 is ANQGSEA. The CDR3 totals 15 residues. The germline V and J ends were trimmed by 6 bases and 2 bases, with 19 bases remaining between them. Amplification of TCR beta used genomic DNA extracted from peripheral blood. Study-level results: In each cancer cohort, median generation probability increased across chemotherapy, suggesting thymic output rebounded. In cancer patients, declining TCR diversity with age involved lost richness and lost evenness.

The V call is TRBV29-1, the J call TRBJ2-5; D uncertain. The origin of this receptor is a human donor with a solid tumor. The sample consisted of blood. The CDR3 coding sequence is TGCAGCGTACCGGGCCTAAACCTAGGGCAAGAGACCCAGTACTTC. Encoded protein: CSVPGLNLGQETQYF. The full variable domain, its missing parts supplied by reference TRBV29-1 and TRBJ2-5, is SAVISQKPSRDICQRGTSLTIQCQVDSQVTMMFWYRQQPGQSLTLIATANQGSEATYESGFVIDKFPISRPNLTFSTLTVSNMSPEDSSIYLCSVPGLNLGQETQYFGPGTRLLVL.